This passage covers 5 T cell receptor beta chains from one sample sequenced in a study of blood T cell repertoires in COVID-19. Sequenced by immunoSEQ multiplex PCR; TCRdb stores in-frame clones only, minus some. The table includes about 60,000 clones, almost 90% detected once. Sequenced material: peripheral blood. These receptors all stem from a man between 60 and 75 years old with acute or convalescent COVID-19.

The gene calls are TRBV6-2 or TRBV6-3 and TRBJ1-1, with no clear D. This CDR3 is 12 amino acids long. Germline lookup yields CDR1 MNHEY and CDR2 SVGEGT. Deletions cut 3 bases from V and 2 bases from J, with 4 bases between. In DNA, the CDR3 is TGTGCCAGCAGTTATTTAAACACTGAAGCTTTCTTT. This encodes CASSYLNTEAFF.

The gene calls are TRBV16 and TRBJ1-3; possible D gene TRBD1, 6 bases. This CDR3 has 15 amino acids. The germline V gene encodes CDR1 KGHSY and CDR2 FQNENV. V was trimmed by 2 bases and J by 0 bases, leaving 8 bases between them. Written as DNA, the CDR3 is TGTGCCAGCAGCCAAGACAGGTTCTCTGGAAACACCATATATTTT. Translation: CASSQDRFSGNTIYF.

For the CDR3, the DNA is TGTGCCAGCAGTGACGGTGGGAGGACTCAGCCCCAGCATTTT. Translated: CASSDGGRTQPQHF. The chain combines TRBV6-4 with TRBJ1-5; no reliable D call. Germline V gives CDR1 MRHNA, CDR2 SNTAGT. CDR3 length: 14 residues. V dropped 2 bases and J dropped 6 bases, with 11 bases sitting between them.

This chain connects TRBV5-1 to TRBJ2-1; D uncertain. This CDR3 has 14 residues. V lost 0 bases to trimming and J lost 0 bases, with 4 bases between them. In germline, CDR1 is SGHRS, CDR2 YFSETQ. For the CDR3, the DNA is TGCGCCAGCAGCTTGGGGGCCTCCTACAATGAGCAGTTCTTC. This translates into CASSLGASYNEQFF.

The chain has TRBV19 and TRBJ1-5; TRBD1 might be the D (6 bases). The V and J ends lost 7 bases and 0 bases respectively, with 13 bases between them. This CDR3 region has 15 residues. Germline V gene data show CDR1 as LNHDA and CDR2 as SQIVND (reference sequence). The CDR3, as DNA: TGTGCCAGTACCAAGGACAGACCTAGCAATCAGCCCCAGCATTTT. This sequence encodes CASTKDRPSNQPQHF.